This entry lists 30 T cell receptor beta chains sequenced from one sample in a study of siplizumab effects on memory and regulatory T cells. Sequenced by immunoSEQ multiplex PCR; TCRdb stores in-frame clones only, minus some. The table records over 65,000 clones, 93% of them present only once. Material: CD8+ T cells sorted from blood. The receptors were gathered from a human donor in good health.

The CDR3 DNA reads as TGTGCCAGCAGCCATGGATTGATTTCGGAGCAGTTCTTC. It translates to CASSHGLISEQFF. This chain links TRBV14 with TRBJ2-1; D ambiguous. With 3 bases removed from V and 10 bases from J, the gap between germline ends came to 13 bases. There are 13 residues in the CDR3. In germline, CDR1 is SGHDN, CDR2 FVKESK.

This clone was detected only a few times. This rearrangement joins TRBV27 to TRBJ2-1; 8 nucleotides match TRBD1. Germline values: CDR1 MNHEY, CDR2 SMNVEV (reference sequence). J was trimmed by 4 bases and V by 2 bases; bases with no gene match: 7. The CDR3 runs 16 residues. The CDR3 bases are TGTGCCAGCAGTTTAGTTTCGAGGACAGGGTACAATGAGCAGTTCTTC. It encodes CASSLVSRTGYNEQFF.

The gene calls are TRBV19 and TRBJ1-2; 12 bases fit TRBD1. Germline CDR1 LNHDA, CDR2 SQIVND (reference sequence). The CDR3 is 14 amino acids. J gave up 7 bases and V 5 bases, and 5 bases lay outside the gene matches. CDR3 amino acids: CASSPGQGAVGYTF. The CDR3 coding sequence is TGTGCCAGTAGTCCGGGACAGGGGGCTGTTGGCTACACCTTC.

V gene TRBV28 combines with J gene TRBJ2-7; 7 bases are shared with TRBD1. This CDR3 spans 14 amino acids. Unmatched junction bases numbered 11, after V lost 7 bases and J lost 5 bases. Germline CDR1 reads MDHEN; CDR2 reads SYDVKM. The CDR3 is CASTVDRAGNEQYF. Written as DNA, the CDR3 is TGTGCCAGCACCGTAGACAGGGCGGGTAACGAGCAGTACTTC.

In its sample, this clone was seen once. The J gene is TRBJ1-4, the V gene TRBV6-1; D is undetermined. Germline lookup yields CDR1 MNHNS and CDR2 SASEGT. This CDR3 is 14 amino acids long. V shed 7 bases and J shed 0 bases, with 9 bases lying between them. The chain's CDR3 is CASTRPATNEKLFF. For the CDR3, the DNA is TGTGCCAGCACTCGGCCGGCAACTAATGAAAAACTGTTTTTT.

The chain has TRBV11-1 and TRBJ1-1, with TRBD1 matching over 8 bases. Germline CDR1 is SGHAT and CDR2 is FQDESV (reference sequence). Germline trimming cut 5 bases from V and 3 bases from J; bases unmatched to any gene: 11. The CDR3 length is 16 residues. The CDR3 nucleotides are TGTGCCAGCAGCCCAGGGGCGGACAGGGTGCACACTGAAGCTTTCTTT. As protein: CASSPGADRVHTEAFF.

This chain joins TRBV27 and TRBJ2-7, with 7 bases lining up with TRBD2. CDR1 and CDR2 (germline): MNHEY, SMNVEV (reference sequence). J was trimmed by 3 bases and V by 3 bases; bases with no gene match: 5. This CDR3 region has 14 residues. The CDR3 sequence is CASSLVGGNYEQYF. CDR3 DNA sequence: TGTGCCAGCAGTTTGGTCGGGGGGAACTACGAGCAGTACTTC.

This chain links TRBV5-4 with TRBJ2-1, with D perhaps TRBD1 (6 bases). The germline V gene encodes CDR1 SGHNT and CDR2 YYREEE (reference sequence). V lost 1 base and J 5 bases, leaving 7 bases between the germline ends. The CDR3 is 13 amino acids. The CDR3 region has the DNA TGTGCCAGCAGCTTGCCAGGGGACAATGAGCAGTTCTTC. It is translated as CASSLPGDNEQFF.

The CDR3 coding sequence is TGTGCCAGCAGCCTGGATCAGGGGGCGACTGAAGCTTTCTTT. Protein: CASSLDQGATEAFF. This chain uses TRBV5-4 with TRBJ1-1; 8 positions match TRBD1. The ends lost 4 bases at V and 5 bases at J; junction bases unmatched: 7. Germline V gene lookup returns CDR1 SGHNT and CDR2 YYREEE (reference sequence). There are 14 residues in the CDR3.

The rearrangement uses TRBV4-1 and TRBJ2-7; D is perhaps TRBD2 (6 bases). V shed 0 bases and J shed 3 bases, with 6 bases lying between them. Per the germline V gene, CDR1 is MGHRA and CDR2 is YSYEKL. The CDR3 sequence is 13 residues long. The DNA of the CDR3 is TGCGCCAGCAGCCAAGAGGGGGGCTACGAGCAGTACTTC. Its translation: CASSQEGGYEQYF.

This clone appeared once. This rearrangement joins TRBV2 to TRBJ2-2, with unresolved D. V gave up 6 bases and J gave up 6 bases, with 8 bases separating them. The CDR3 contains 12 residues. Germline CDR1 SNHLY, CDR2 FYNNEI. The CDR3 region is CASRIRAGELFF. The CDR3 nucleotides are TGTGCCAGCAGGATTAGGGCCGGGGAGCTGTTTTTT.

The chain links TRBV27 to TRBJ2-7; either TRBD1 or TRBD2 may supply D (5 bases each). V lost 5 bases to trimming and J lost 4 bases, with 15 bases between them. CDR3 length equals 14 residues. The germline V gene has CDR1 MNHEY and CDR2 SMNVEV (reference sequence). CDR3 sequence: CASSVSGRRYEQYF. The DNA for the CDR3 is TGTGCCAGCAGTGTCTCGGGACGGAGATACGAGCAGTACTTC.

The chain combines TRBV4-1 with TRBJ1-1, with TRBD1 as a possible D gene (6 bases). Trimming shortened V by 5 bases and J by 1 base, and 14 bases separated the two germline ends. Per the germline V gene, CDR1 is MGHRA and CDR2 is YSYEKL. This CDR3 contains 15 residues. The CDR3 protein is CASSIPGTQNTEAFF. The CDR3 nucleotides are TGCGCCAGCAGCATCCCCGGGACACAGAACACTGAAGCTTTCTTT.

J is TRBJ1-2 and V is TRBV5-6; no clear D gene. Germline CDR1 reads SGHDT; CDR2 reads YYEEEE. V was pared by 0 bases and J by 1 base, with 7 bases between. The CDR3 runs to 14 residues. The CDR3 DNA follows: TGTGCCAGCAGCTTGGGCGGAATTAACTATGGCTACACCTTC. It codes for CASSLGGINYGYTF.

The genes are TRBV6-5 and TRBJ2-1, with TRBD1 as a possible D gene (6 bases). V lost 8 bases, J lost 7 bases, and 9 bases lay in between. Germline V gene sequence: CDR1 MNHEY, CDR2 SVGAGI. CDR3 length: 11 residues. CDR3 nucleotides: TGTGCCAGCGGGGGCACGAATGAGCAGTTCTTC. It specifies CASGGTNEQFF.

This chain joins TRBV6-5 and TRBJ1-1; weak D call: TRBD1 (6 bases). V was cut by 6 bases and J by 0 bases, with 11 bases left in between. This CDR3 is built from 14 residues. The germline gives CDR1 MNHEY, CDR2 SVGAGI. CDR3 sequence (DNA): TGTGCCAGCAGAGAGGGGGGAATGAACACTGAAGCTTTCTTT. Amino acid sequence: CASREGGMNTEAFF.

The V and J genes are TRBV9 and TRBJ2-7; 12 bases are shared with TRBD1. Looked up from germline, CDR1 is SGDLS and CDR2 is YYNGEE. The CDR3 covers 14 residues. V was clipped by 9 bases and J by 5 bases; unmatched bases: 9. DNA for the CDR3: TGTGCCACCTCCCCGGGACAGGGGGCTGACGAGCAGTACTTC. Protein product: CATSPGQGADEQYF.

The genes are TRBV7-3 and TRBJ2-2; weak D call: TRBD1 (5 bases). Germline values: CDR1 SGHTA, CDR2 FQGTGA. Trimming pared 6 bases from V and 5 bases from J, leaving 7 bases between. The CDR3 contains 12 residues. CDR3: CASRGLTGELFF. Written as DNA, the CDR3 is TGTGCCAGCAGGGGGCTGACCGGGGAGCTGTTTTTT.

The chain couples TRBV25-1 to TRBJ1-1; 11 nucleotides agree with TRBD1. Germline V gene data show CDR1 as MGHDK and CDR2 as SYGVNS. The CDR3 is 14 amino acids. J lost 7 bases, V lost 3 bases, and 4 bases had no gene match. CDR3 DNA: TGTGCCAGCAGTGACTGGACAGGGGGCATTGAAGCTTTCTTT. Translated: CASSDWTGGIEAFF.

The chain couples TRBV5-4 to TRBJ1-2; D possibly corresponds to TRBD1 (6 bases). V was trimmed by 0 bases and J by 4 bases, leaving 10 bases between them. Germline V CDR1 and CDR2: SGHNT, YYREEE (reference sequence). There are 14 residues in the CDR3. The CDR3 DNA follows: TGTGCCAGCAGCTTGGTAGGGGGTGCCTATGGCTACACCTTC. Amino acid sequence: CASSLVGGAYGYTF.

The CDR3 reads CASSDPGLAGGGSSYEQYF. In nucleotides, the CDR3 is TGTGCCAGCAGCGACCCGGGACTAGCGGGGGGGGGAAGCTCCTACGAGCAGTACTTC. V gene TRBV7-2 combines with J gene TRBJ2-7, with 16 bases that match TRBD2. V lost 5 bases, J lost 0 bases, and 10 bases stayed unmatched. Germline V lookup: CDR1 SGHTA, CDR2 FQGNSA. The CDR3 extends over 19 amino acids. Looking up the rest from reference TRBV7-2 and TRBJ2-7 gives the full variable domain: GAGVSQSPSNKVTEKGKDVELRCDPISGHTALYWYRQSLGQGLEFLIYFQGNSAPDKSGLPSDRFSAERTGGSVSTLTIQRTQQEDSAVYLCASSDPGLAGGGSSYEQYFGPGTRLTVT.

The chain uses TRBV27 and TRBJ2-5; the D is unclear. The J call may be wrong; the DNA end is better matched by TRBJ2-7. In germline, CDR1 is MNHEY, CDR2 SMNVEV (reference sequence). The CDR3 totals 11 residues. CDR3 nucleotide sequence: TGTGCCAGCAGCCGAGGCTACGAGCAGTACTTC. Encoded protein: CASSRGYEQYF.

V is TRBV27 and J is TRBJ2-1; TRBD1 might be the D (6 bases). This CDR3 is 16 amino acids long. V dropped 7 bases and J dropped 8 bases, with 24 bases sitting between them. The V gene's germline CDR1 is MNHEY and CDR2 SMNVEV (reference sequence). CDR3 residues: CASTPTQGAGLDEQFF. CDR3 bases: TGTGCCAGCACCCCGACACAGGGAGCCGGATTAGATGAGCAGTTCTTC.

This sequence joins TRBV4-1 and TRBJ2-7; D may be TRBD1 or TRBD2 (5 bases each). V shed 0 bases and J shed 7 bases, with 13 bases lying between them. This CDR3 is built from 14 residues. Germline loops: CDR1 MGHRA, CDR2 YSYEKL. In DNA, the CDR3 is TGCGCCAGCAGCCAAGATCTTGGGACCCTTGAGCAGTACTTC. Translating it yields CASSQDLGTLEQYF.

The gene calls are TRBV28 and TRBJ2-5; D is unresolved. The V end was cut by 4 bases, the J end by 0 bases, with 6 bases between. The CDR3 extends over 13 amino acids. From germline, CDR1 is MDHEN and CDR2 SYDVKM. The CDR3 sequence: CASSWVYQETQYF. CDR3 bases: TGTGCCAGCAGTTGGGTGTACCAAGAGACCCAGTACTTC.

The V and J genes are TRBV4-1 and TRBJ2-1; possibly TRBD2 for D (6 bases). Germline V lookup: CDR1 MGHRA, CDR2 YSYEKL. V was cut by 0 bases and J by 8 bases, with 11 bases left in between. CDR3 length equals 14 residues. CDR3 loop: CASSQEGSGDEQFF. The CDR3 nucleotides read TGCGCCAGCAGCCAAGAAGGGTCGGGGGATGAGCAGTTCTTC.

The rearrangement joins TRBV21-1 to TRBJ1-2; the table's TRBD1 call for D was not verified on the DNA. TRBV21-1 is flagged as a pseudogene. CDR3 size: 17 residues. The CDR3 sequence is CASSSQRQGQMFYGYTF. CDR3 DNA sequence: TGTGCCAGCAGCTCCCAACGACAGGGCCAAATGTTCTATGGCTACACCTTC.

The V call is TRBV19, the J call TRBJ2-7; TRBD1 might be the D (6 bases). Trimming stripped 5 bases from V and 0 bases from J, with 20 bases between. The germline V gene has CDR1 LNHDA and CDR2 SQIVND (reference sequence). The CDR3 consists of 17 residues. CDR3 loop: CASSDLNRDTISYEQYF. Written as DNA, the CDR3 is TGTGCCAGTAGTGATCTGAACAGGGACACCATCTCCTACGAGCAGTACTTC. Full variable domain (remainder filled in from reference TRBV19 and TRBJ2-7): DGGITQSPKYLFRKEGQNVTLSCEQNLNHDAMYWYRQDPGQGLRLIYYSQIVNDFQKGDIAEGYSVSREKKESFPLTVTSAQKNPTAFYLCASSDLNRDTISYEQYFGPGTRLTVT.

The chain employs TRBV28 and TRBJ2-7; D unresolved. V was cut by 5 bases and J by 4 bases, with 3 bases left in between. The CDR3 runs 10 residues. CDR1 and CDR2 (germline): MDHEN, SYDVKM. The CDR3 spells CASSLYEQYF. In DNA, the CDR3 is TGTGCCAGCAGTCTGTACGAGCAGTACTTC.

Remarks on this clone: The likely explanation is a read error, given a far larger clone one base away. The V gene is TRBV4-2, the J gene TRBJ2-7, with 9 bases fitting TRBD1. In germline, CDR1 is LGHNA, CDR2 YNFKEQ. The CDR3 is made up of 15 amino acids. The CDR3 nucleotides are TGTGCCAGCAGCCAAGGACAGGGGGTATCCTACGGGCAGTACTTC. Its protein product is CASSQGQGVSYGQYF.